Here is one T cell receptor beta chain with its context. Its antigen is currently unknown. These data are taken from a study of CD8 T cells in Susac syndrome. cDNA came from approximately 0.5 to 1 ug RNA primed by random hexamers. A multiplex approach, immunoSEQ multiplex PCR, amplified TCR beta CDR3 across 54 Vbeta and 13 Jbeta. TCRdb fed the immunoSEQ multiplex PCR reads into MiXCR, producing one record per CDR3 protein. The sample has about 300,000 distinct CDR3 sequences; approximately 85% are singletons. CDR1 and CDR2 (germline): MRHNA, SNTAGT. The V and J ends lost 5 bases and 2 bases, in that order; junction bases with no gene match: 4. CDR3 length: 16 residues. Whole-study results and caveats: The study recognized that its TCR sequencing and HLA analysis covered a relatively small number of individuals.

It was treatment-naive patients with stable or active relapsing-remitting disease who made up the multiple sclerosis controls. Negative isolation yielded CD4+ and CD8+ T cells, and FACS enriched TEMRA cells. The chain links TRBV6-4 to TRBJ2-1, with 12 positions matching TRBD2. Sequences were obtained from CD8+ T cells from PBMCs. The clonotype comes from a human donor with multiple sclerosis. CDR3 bases: TGTGCCAGCAGTATCCTAGCGGGAGGGCCCTACAATGAGCAGTTCTTC. Its protein product is CASSILAGGPYNEQFF.